This T cell receptor beta chain derives from a study of molecular identifiers for immune sequencing clone quantification. A few counts support this clonotype. Its antigen is unknown. Whole-study results and caveats: The study reportedly detected spiked Jurkat TCR RNA from one cell among around 970,000 naive cells.

Germline assignment: CDR1 SGHTA and CDR2 FQGNSA. The CDR3 covers 17 residues. Trimming cost V 2 bases and J 0 bases; bases outside gene matches: 4. TCRdb reanalysed the PCR reads using MiXCR and keeps one entry per CDR3 protein. The table lists hundreds of thousands of distinct CDR3 sequences, about 25% of them singletons. The sequencing input was naive CD8+ T cells from blood, with Jurkat cell RNA spiked in. The subset was: FACS-sorted CD8+CD4-CCR7+CD45RA+ naive T cells. The origin of this receptor is a human donor in good health. Some libraries in this study had Jurkat cell RNA spiked in. The rearrangement joins TRBV7-2 to TRBJ1-6; 7 bases align to TRBD1. CDR3 sequence (DNA): TGTGCCAGCAGCTTAAACAGGGGAAGCTCCTATAATTCACCCCTCCACTTT. Residues: CASSLNRGSSYNSPLHF.